The 21 T cell receptor beta chains below all came from one sample that was sequenced in a study of blood T cell repertoires in COVID-19. Assay: immunoSEQ multiplex PCR; the TCRdb copy retains only in-frame clones and omits some. Of about 94,000 clones listed, about four fifths are singletons. Sequenced sample: peripheral blood. These receptors came from a man aged 55 to 70 with acute or convalescent COVID-19.

The CDR3 loop reads CASSWSDSGGTPHEQYF. CDR3 DNA sequence: TGCGCCAGCAGCTGGTCGGATAGCGGGGGGACCCCCCACGAGCAGTACTTC. The chain joins TRBV5-1 to TRBJ2-7; 10 nucleotides agree with TRBD2. This CDR3 spans 17 amino acids. Germline CDR1 is SGHRS and CDR2 is YFSETQ. J was trimmed by 5 bases and V by 3 bases; bases with no gene match: 14.

J is TRBJ1-1 and V is TRBV5-6; D is undetermined. Germline-derived CDR1 and CDR2 are SGHDT and YYEEEE. V was trimmed by 0 bases and J by 2 bases, leaving 11 bases between them. The CDR3 sequence is 15 residues long. The chain's CDR3 is CASSLGGQSNTEAFF. In DNA form, the CDR3 reads TGTGCCAGCAGCTTGGGAGGGCAATCCAACACTGAAGCTTTCTTT. The full variable domain, its missing parts supplied by reference TRBV5-6 and TRBJ1-1, is DAGVTQSPTHLIKTRGQQVTLRCSPKSGHDTVSWYQQALGQGPQFIFQYYEEEERQRGNFPDRFSGHQFPNYSSELNVNALLLGDSALYLCASSLGGQSNTEAFFGQGTRLTVV.

The genes are TRBV24-1 and TRBJ1-2; 8 positions match TRBD1. CDR1 KGHDR and CDR2 SFDVKD come from the germline V gene. Trimming removed 4 bases from V and 6 bases from J; junction bases left unmatched: 15. The CDR3 totals 17 residues. The CDR3 sequence: CATSDSGWGQAKDGYTF. The CDR3 DNA is TGTGCCACCAGTGACTCTGGGTGGGGACAGGCGAAGGATGGCTACACCTTC.

This clone showed up just once. As DNA, the CDR3 is TGTGCCAGCAGCCAAGACCGTAGCTCCTACAATGAGCAGTTCTTC. Its protein product is CASSQDRSSYNEQFF. The chain couples TRBV3-1 (or the pseudogene TRBV3-2) to TRBJ2-1; D remains unclear. V gave up 0 bases and J gave up 0 bases, with 6 bases separating them. Looked up from germline, CDR1 is LGHDT and CDR2 is YNNKEL (reference sequence). The CDR3 loop spans 15 amino acids.

This clone was observed a single time. This rearrangement joins TRBV21-1 to TRBJ2-7; TRBD1, as called in the table, went unchecked against the DNA. TRBV21-1 is flagged as a pseudogene. This CDR3 spans 13 amino acids. The CDR3 sequence is CARNRGHRYEQYF. The DNA of the CDR3 is TGTGCCAGAAACAGGGGGCACCGATACGAGCAGTACTTC.

The chain uses TRBV24-1 and TRBJ1-2; no reliable D call. The CDR3 extends over 12 amino acids. Germline V gene lookup returns CDR1 KGHDR and CDR2 SFDVKD. The V end lost 4 bases, the J end lost 4 bases, and 6 bases lay between the germline ends. CDR3: CATSDPGYGYTF. The CDR3 nucleotides are TGTGCCACCAGTGACCCCGGCTATGGCTACACCTTC.

The chain has TRBV20-1 and TRBJ1-5, with D possibly being TRBD1 (5 bases). The CDR3 runs 14 residues. The V gene's germline CDR1 is DFQATT and CDR2 SNEGSKA (reference sequence). V was cut by 3 bases and J by 6 bases, with 15 bases left in between. CDR3 bases: TGCAGTGCTAGTGTTTGGGCTACAGGTCAGCCCCAGCATTTT. Amino acids: CSASVWATGQPQHF.

The chain employs TRBV9 and TRBJ2-7; a possible D gene is TRBD1 (6 bases). V lost 0 bases and J 7 bases, leaving 20 bases between the germline ends. The V gene's germline CDR1 is SGDLS and CDR2 YYNGEE. The CDR3 extends over 16 amino acids. The CDR3 nucleotides are TGTGCCAGCAGCGTAGCTGGCAGGGGCCCATTTTCAGAGCAGTACTTC. Protein product: CASSVAGRGPFSEQYF.

The genes are TRBV12-3 or TRBV12-4 and TRBJ1-1; 7 bases agree with TRBD1. This CDR3 contains 13 residues. The trim removed 7 bases at V and 5 bases at J, leaving 7 bases unmatched. DNA of the CDR3: TGTGCCAGCAATTACAGGGGTGGAACTGAAGCTTTCTTT. This gives the protein CASNYRGGTEAFF.

The chain employs TRBV18 and TRBJ1-1; TRBD1 aligns across 9 bases. Trimming at V came to 4 bases and at J to 0 bases, leaving 6 bases not matched to a gene. Per germline, CDR1 KGHSH and CDR2 LQKENI. The CDR3 is 16 residues long. DNA of the CDR3: TGTGCCAGCTCACTGGGACAGGGAGTTTTGAACACTGAAGCTTTCTTT. It specifies CASSLGQGVLNTEAFF. Full variable domain (rest looked up from reference TRBV18 and TRBJ1-1): NAGVMQNPRHLVRRRGQEARLRCSPMKGHSHVYWYRQLPEEGLKFMVYLQKENIIDESGMPKERFSAEFPKEGPSILRIQQVVRGDSAAYFCASSLGQGVLNTEAFFGQGTRLTVV.

This clone was picked up a small number of times. The V and J genes are TRBV28 and TRBJ1-2; 7 nucleotides agree with TRBD1. The CDR3 is made up of 14 amino acids. V was clipped by 4 bases and J by 7 bases; unmatched bases: 9. The V gene's germline CDR1 is MDHEN and CDR2 SYDVKM. CDR3 loop: CASSSSQRQGGYTF. Written as DNA, the CDR3 is TGTGCCAGCAGTTCCTCGCAACGACAGGGTGGCTACACCTTC.

J is TRBJ2-3 and V is TRBV11-2; the D gene is possibly TRBD2 (5 bases). Germline V gene lookup returns CDR1 SGHAT and CDR2 FQNNGV. Trimming pared 5 bases from V and 2 bases from J, leaving 20 bases between. This CDR3 is 17 amino acids long. CDR3 bases: TGTGCCAGCAGCCGTTTTAGGAGCGGAGGATTCACAGATACGCAGTATTTT. This codes for CASSRFRSGGFTDTQYF. Full variable domain (rest looked up from reference TRBV11-2 and TRBJ2-3): EAGVAQSPRYKIIEKRQSVAFWCNPISGHATLYWYQQILGQGPKLLIQFQNNGVVDDSQLPKDRFSAERLKGVDSTLKIQPAKLEDSAVYLCASSRFRSGGFTDTQYFGPGTRLTVL.

V is TRBV7-2 and J is TRBJ1-2, with D perhaps matching TRBD1 (6 bases). In germline, CDR1 is SGHTA, CDR2 FQGNSA. V lost 5 bases, J lost 2 bases, and 15 bases lay in between. There are 15 residues in the CDR3. CDR3 sequence reads: CASSRRTENNYGYTF. In DNA form, the CDR3 reads TGTGCCAGCAGCCGGAGGACAGAAAACAACTATGGCTACACCTTC.

This chain connects TRBV10-3 to TRBJ1-3; 9 nucleotides agree with TRBD1. Per the germline V gene, CDR1 is ENHRY and CDR2 is SYGVKD. With V trimmed by 5 bases and J by 4 bases, 6 bases remained unmatched. There are 15 residues in the CDR3. The CDR3 protein is CAISTGGLEGNTIYF. The CDR3 DNA reads as TGTGCCATCAGTACAGGGGGCTTAGAGGGAAACACCATATATTTT.

This clone came up once. The chain employs TRBV7-2 and TRBJ2-1, with 9 nucleotides matching TRBD2. J was trimmed by 7 bases and V by 7 bases; bases with no gene match: 5. This CDR3 contains 13 residues. The germline V gene encodes CDR1 SGHTA and CDR2 FQGNSA. CDR3 nucleotides: TGTGCCAGCAAGGCGGGGGGGCAGAATGAGCAGTTCTTC. Protein product: CASKAGGQNEQFF.

Here the CDR3 reads CASRTGRGSNQPQHF. The CDR3 nucleotides read TGTGCCAGTAGGACAGGGCGCGGTAGCAATCAGCCCCAGCATTTT. The gene calls are TRBV19 and TRBJ1-5, with TRBD1 identical over 7 bases. The CDR3 length is 15 residues. Germline V gene data show CDR1 as LNHDA and CDR2 as SQIVND (reference sequence). V trimming: 6 bases; J trimming: 0 bases; junction bases outside the gene matches: 5.

The rearrangement links TRBV5-1 to TRBJ1-1; TRBD1 aligns across 7 bases. CDR1 is SGHRS, CDR2 YFSETQ, per germline. This CDR3 region has 13 residues. The V segment lost 4 bases and the J segment 2 bases; nucleotides outside the gene matches: 2. CDR3: CASSGDRNTEAFF. For the CDR3, the DNA is TGCGCCAGCAGCGGGGACAGAAACACTGAAGCTTTCTTT.

V is TRBV6-6 and J is TRBJ1-5; TRBD1 matches 9 bases. CDR1 MNHNY and CDR2 SVGAGI come from the germline V gene (reference sequence). V shed 2 bases, J shed 5 bases, and the junction held 7 bases outside the gene matches. This CDR3 spans 16 amino acids. DNA of the CDR3: TGTGCCAGCAGTTACACCAAACAGGGGGCAGATCAGCCCCAGCATTTT. Translated, it gives CASSYTKQGADQPQHF.

The CDR3 loop reads CASSGADRGRGETQYF. The CDR3 region has the DNA TGTGCCAGCAGTGGAGCGGACAGGGGGCGCGGAGAGACCCAGTACTTC. The J gene is TRBJ2-5, the V gene TRBV6-1, with 11 bases lining up with TRBD1. The CDR3 length is 16 residues. The V gene's germline CDR1 is MNHNS and CDR2 SASEGT. V shed 4 bases and J 4 bases; nucleotides not matched to a gene: 8.

This clone showed up just once. This chain connects TRBV19 to TRBJ2-1; 14 bases map to TRBD2. The germline V gene encodes CDR1 LNHDA and CDR2 SQIVND (reference sequence). Trimming took 4 bases from V and 2 from J; bases not matched to a gene: 4. The CDR3 totals 17 residues. CDR3 coding DNA: TGTGCCAGTAGTACCGGACTAGCGGGGGGTCCCTACAATGAGCAGTTCTTC. Amino acid sequence: CASSTGLAGGPYNEQFF.

The V gene is TRBV6-5, the J gene TRBJ1-1; possible D gene TRBD1, 6 bases. V was cut by 2 bases and J by 4 bases, with 11 bases left in between. The CDR3 covers 14 residues. CDR1 MNHEY and CDR2 SVGAGI come from the germline V gene. The CDR3 spells CASSYRDIPTEAFF. The DNA of the CDR3 is TGTGCCAGCAGTTACCGGGACATTCCCACTGAAGCTTTCTTT.